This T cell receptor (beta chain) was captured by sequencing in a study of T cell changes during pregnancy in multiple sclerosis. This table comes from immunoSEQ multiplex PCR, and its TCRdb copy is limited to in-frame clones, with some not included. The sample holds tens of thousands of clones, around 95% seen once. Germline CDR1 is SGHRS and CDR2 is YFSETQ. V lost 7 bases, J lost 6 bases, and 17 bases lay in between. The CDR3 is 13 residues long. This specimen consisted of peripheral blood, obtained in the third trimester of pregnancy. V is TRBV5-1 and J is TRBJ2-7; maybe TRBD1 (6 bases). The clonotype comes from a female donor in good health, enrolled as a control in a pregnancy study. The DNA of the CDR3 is TGCGCCAGCGCGTATCAGGGGCTTTCCGAGCAGTACTTC. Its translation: CASAYQGLSEQYF.